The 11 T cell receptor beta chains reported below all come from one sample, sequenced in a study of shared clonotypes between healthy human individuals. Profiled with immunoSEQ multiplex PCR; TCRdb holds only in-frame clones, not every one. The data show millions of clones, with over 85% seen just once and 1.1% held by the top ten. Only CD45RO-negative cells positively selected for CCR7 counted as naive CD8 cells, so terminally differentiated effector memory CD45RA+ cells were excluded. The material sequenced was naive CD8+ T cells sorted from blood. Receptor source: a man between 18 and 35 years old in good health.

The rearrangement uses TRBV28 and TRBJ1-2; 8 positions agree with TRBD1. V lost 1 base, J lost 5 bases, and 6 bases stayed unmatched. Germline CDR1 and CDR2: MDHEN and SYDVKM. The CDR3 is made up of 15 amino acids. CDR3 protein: CASSLLLQGGYGYTF. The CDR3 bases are TGTGCCAGCAGTTTATTATTACAGGGGGGATATGGCTACACCTTC.

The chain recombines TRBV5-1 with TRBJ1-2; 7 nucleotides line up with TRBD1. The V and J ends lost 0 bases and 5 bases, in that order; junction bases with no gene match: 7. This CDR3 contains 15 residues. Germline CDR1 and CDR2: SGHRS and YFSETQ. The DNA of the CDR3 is TGCGCCAGCAGCTTGGACTCGAGGGGGCGATATGGCTACACCTTC. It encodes CASSLDSRGRYGYTF. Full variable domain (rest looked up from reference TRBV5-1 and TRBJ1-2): KAGVTQTPRYLIKTRGQQVTLSCSPISGHRSVSWYQQTPGQGLQFLFEYFSETQRNKGNFPGRFSGRQFSNSRSEMNVSTLELGDSALYLCASSLDSRGRYGYTFGSGTRLTVV.

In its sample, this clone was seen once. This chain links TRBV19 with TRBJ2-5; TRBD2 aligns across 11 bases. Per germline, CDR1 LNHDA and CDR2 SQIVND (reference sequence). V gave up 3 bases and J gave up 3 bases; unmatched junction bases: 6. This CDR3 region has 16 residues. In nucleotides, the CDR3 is TGTGCCAGTAGTATTGGTACTAGCGGGAGAAAAGAGACCCAGTACTTC. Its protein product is CASSIGTSGRKETQYF.

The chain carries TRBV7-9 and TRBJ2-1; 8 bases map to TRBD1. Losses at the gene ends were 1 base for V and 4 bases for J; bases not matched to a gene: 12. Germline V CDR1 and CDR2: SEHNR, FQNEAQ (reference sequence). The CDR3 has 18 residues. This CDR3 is CASSLEIGDRQGYNEQFF. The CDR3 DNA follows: TGTGCCAGCAGCTTAGAGATCGGGGACAGGCAGGGATACAATGAGCAGTTCTTC.

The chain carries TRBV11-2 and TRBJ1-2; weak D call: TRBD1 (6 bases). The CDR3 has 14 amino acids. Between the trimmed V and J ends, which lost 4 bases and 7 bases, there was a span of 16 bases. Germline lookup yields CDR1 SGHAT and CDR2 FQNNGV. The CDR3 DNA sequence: TGTGCCAGCAGCTCGGGTGGGGGCGTGTTTGGCTACACCTTC. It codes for CASSSGGGVFGYTF.

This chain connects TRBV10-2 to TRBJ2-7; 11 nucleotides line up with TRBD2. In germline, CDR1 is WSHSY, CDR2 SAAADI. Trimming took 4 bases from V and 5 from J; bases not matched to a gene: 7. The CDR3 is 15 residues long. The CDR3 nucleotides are TGCGCCAGCAGTGCGATAACTAGCGGGAGTGACGAGCAGTACTTC. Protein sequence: CASSAITSGSDEQYF.

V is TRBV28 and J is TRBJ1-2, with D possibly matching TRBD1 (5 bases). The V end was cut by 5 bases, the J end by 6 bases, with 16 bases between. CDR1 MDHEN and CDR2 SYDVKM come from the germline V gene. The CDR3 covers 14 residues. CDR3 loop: CASSLPGGGDGYTF. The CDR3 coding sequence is TGTGCCAGCAGTCTCCCCGGGGGTGGGGATGGCTACACCTTC.

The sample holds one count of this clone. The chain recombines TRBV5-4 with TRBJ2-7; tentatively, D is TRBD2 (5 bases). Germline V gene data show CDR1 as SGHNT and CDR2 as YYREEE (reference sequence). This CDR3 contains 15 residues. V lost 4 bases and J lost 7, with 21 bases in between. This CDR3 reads CASSLAGGALTEQYF. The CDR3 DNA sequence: TGTGCCAGCAGCCTCGCCGGAGGAGCTCTTACGGAGCAGTACTTC.

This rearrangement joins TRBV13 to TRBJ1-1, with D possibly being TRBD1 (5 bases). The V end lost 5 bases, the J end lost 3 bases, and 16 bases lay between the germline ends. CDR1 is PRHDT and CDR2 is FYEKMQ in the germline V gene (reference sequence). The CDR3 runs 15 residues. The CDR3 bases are TGTGCCAGCAGCCAGTCCCAGGGTGTGGACACTGAAGCTTTCTTT. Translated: CASSQSQGVDTEAFF. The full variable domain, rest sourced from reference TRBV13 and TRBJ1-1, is AAGVIQSPRHLIKEKRETATLKCYPIPRHDTVYWYQQGPGQDPQFLISFYEKMQSDKGSIPDRFSAQQFSDYHSELNMSSLELGDSALYFCASSQSQGVDTEAFFGQGTRLTVV.

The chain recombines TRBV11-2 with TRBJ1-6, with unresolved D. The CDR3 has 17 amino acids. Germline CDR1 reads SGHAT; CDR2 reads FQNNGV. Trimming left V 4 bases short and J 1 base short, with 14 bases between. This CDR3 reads CASSSGQGGSYNSPLHF. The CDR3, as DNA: TGTGCCAGCAGCTCCGGTCAAGGAGGTTCCTATAATTCACCCCTCCACTTT.

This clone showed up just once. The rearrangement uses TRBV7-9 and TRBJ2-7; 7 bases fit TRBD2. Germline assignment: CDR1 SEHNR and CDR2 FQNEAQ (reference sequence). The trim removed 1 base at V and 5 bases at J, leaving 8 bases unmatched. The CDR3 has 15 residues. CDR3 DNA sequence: TGTGCCAGCAGCTTAGGGTGGACTAGTAGCCACGAGCAGTACTTC. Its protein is CASSLGWTSSHEQYF.